Following are 23 T cell receptor beta chains from one sample sequenced in a study of T cell responses to AZD1222 COVID-19 vaccine. This table comes from immunoSEQ multiplex PCR, and its TCRdb copy is limited to in-frame clones, with some not included. The sample yields some 170,000 clones, around nine tenths seen once. The specimen was peripheral blood, collected on day 0 of AZD1222 vaccination. Source of these receptors: an adult in good health.

This chain joins TRBV10-3 and TRBJ2-1; D may be TRBD1 (6 bases). V gave up 10 bases and J gave up 4 bases, with 14 bases separating them. There are 13 residues in the CDR3. Germline assignment: CDR1 ENHRY and CDR2 SYGVKD. CDR3 residues: CASTEGEYNEQFF. The CDR3 DNA reads TGTGCCAGCACTGAGGGGGAATACAATGAGCAGTTCTTC.

This clone was seen only once. V usage is TRBV7-9 and J usage is TRBJ1-5, with a tentative D call TRBD1 (6 bases). Germline-derived CDR1 and CDR2 are SEHNR and FQNEAQ (reference sequence). The CDR3 has 15 residues. V lost 5 bases, J lost 5 bases, and 16 bases lay in between. CDR3 sequence (DNA): TGTGCCAGCAGCCCCGGCGAGGGGGATGATCAGCCCCAGCATTTT. This sequence encodes CASSPGEGDDQPQHF.

The sample holds one count of this clone. CDR3 bases: TGCGCCAGCAGCTTGCGCGGGACCCGCACAGATACGCAGTATTTT. Protein product: CASSLRGTRTDTQYF. The V and J genes are TRBV5-1 and TRBJ2-3, with D possibly matching TRBD2 (6 bases). Germline CDR1 SGHRS, CDR2 YFSETQ. Trimming pared 1 base from V and 1 base from J, leaving 10 bases between. The CDR3 consists of 15 residues.

This chain links TRBV30 with TRBJ2-2; weak D call: TRBD2 (6 bases). This CDR3 has 15 amino acids. Germline-derived CDR1 and CDR2 are GTSNPN and SVGIG (reference sequence). The V gene lost 0 bases and the J gene lost 2 bases, with 10 bases spanning the gap. This chain's CDR3 is CAWSVVADNTGELFF. As DNA, the CDR3 is TGTGCCTGGAGTGTGGTAGCGGATAACACCGGGGAGCTGTTTTTT.

This chain connects TRBV5-1 to TRBJ2-7; TRBD2 might be the D (6 bases). The CDR3 has 14 amino acids. V was trimmed by 4 bases and J by 1 base, leaving 12 bases between them. Per germline, CDR1 SGHRS and CDR2 YFSETQ. CDR3 sequence (DNA): TGCGCCAGCAGCCTACGAGGAGGGTCCTACGAGCAGTACTTC. Its translation is CASSLRGGSYEQYF.

The chain combines TRBV7-9 with TRBJ2-7; D is undetermined. The germline V and J ends were trimmed by 9 bases and 5 bases, with 14 bases remaining between them. This CDR3 is built from 12 residues. CDR1 is SEHNR, CDR2 FQNEAQ, per germline (reference sequence). CDR3 DNA sequence: TGTGCCAGTACTCGTGGAACCCACGAGCAGTACTTC. It is translated as CASTRGTHEQYF.

The V call is TRBV27, the J call TRBJ1-1; D is unresolved. The V gene lost 3 bases and the J gene lost 1 base, with 6 bases spanning the gap. Germline V gene sequence: CDR1 MNHEY, CDR2 SMNVEV (reference sequence). The CDR3 is 13 residues long. The CDR3 DNA reads as TGTGCCAGCAGTTTTAGGACGAACACTGAAGCTTTCTTT. It codes for CASSFRTNTEAFF.

The gene calls are TRBV7-9 and TRBJ2-7; D perhaps matches TRBD1 (5 bases). Trimming took off 2 bases at V and 7 bases at J, with 21 bases between the two ends. The V gene's germline CDR1 is SEHNR and CDR2 FQNEAQ (reference sequence). The CDR3 sequence is 16 residues long. CDR3 nucleotides: TGTGCCAGCAGCTTAATCACCCAGGGTTCCCGGCGGGAGCAGTACTTC. This translates into CASSLITQGSRREQYF.

A single count supports this clone. The chain employs TRBV9 and TRBJ1-4, with D perhaps matching TRBD1 (6 bases). The CDR3 spans 14 residues. Germline lookup yields CDR1 SGDLS and CDR2 YYNGEE. Trimming removed 0 bases from V and 8 bases from J, with 11 bases in between. The CDR3 reads CASSVGGQGEKLFF. CDR3 nucleotides: TGTGCCAGCAGCGTAGGGGGGCAAGGAGAAAAACTGTTTTTT.

This clone occurred a few times. J is TRBJ2-1 and V is TRBV20-1, with 7 bases that match TRBD2. The CDR3 extends over 11 amino acids. CDR1 DFQATT and CDR2 SNEGSKA come from the germline V gene (reference sequence). V gave up 0 bases and J gave up 12 bases; unmatched junction bases: 2. CDR3 DNA sequence: TGCAGTGCTAGAGAGCGGGAGTGGCAGTTCTTC. Translating gives CSAREREWQFF.

The chain couples TRBV3-1 (or the pseudogene TRBV3-2) to TRBJ2-7; D may correspond to TRBD1 or TRBD2 (5 bases each). The CDR3 sequence is 15 residues long. The ends were cut back, 1 base at V and 5 bases at J, with 15 bases in the middle. Germline V CDR1 and CDR2: LGHDT, YNNKEL (reference sequence). DNA of the CDR3: TGTGCCAGCAGCCAAGGAGGGGATAGGGTGGACGAGCAGTACTTC. Translated: CASSQGGDRVDEQYF.

The chain joins TRBV14 to TRBJ1-1; 12 bases line up with TRBD1. The CDR3 is 14 residues long. With V trimmed by 4 bases and J by 11 bases, 8 bases remained unmatched. Germline CDR1 reads SGHDN; CDR2 reads FVKESK. CDR3 nucleotide sequence: TGTGCCAGCAGCCGCCTCCGGGACAGGGGGCTTGCTTTCTTT. It is translated as CASSRLRDRGLAFF.

This chain joins TRBV15 and TRBJ2-1, with D possibly TRBD2 on 6 matching bases. The CDR3 sequence is 14 residues long. V was shortened by 0 bases and J by 7 bases, with 10 bases between the two germline ends. The V gene's germline CDR1 is LNHNV and CDR2 YYDKDF (reference sequence). The CDR3 loop is CATSRERLVNEQFF. The CDR3 DNA is TGTGCCACCAGCAGAGAACGACTAGTTAATGAGCAGTTCTTC.

The rearrangement joins TRBV16 to TRBJ2-2, with 8 bases that match TRBD1. Germline V gene sequence: CDR1 KGHSY, CDR2 FQNENV. J was trimmed by 5 bases and V by 3 bases; bases with no gene match: 5. This CDR3 comprises 15 residues. The CDR3 bases are TGTGCCAGCAGCCAGTCCCGGGACAGGACCGGGGAGCTGTTTTTT. Protein sequence: CASSQSRDRTGELFF.

The genes are TRBV6-5 and TRBJ2-7; 8 bases are shared with TRBD1. With V trimmed by 5 bases and J by 9 bases, 9 bases remained unmatched. In germline, CDR1 is MNHEY, CDR2 SVGAGI. The CDR3 covers 13 residues. DNA for the CDR3: TGTGCCAGCAGTCACGAGGACAGGGCGCGGCAGTACTTC. This translates into CASSHEDRARQYF.

This clone was picked up one time. The V call is TRBV6-5, the J call TRBJ1-1, with D maybe TRBD1 (6 bases). The CDR3 runs to 14 residues. The germline CDR1 and CDR2 sequences are MNHEY and SVGAGI. V dropped 10 bases and J dropped 4 bases, with 19 bases sitting between them. Written as DNA, the CDR3 is TGTGCCATCCAGCGGCGGTCGGGGGCCACTGAAGCTTTCTTT. Amino acids: CAIQRRSGATEAFF.

This clone was seen just once. This chain joins TRBV7-6 and TRBJ2-2, with 10 bases that match TRBD1. The V gene end was trimmed by 4 bases and the J gene end by 0 bases; junction bases not matched to a gene: 2. CDR1 and CDR2 (germline): SGHVS, FNYEAQ. There are 16 residues in the CDR3. CDR3 sequence reads: CASSWGQGTNTGELFF. The CDR3 nucleotides read TGTGCCAGCAGCTGGGGACAGGGGACGAACACCGGGGAGCTGTTTTTT.

CDR3 DNA sequence: TGTGCCAGCAGTGACTCGGGAAGGGGTGGCTACACCTTC. Translation: CASSDSGRGGYTF. The J gene is TRBJ1-2, the V gene TRBV6-4; D possibly corresponds to TRBD1 (5 bases). From germline, CDR1 is MRHNA and CDR2 SNTAGT. Trimming removed 0 bases at V and 7 bases at J, with 9 bases between. The length of the CDR3 is 13 residues.

V usage is TRBV20-1 and J usage is TRBJ1-6; a possible D gene is TRBD1 (6 bases). Germline CDR1 is DFQATT and CDR2 is SNEGSKA (reference sequence). This CDR3 comprises 15 residues. Deletions cut 3 bases from V and 6 bases from J, with 15 bases between. As DNA, the CDR3 is TGCAGTGCTAGTTCGGGGGGCGGGCTTAATTCACCCCTCCACTTT. It translates to CSASSGGGLNSPLHF.

V gene TRBV9 combines with J gene TRBJ2-7, with 11 bases lining up with TRBD2. The V gene's germline CDR1 is SGDLS and CDR2 YYNGEE. This CDR3 is built from 15 residues. V lost 0 bases, J lost 5 bases, and 4 bases stayed unmatched. The CDR3 spells CASSVGTSGSHEQYF. For the CDR3, the DNA is TGTGCCAGCAGCGTAGGAACTAGCGGGAGCCACGAGCAGTACTTC. Looking up the rest from reference TRBV9 and TRBJ2-7 gives the full variable domain: DSGVTQTPKHLITATGQRVTLRCSPRSGDLSVYWYQQSLDQGLQFLIQYYNGEERAKGNILERFSAQQFPDLHSELNLSSLELGDSALYFCASSVGTSGSHEQYFGPGTRLTVT.

The chain combines TRBV18 with TRBJ1-5; 8 bases fit TRBD1. This CDR3 contains 15 residues. The trim removed 0 bases at V and 7 bases at J, leaving 5 bases unmatched. Germline CDR1 KGHSH, CDR2 LQKENI. CDR3 in amino acids: CASSPPDRVGQPQHF. CDR3 nucleotide sequence: TGTGCCAGCTCACCACCGGACAGGGTAGGCCAGCCCCAGCATTTT.

V and J are TRBV19 and TRBJ2-1, with TRBD2 matching 7 bases. The germline CDR1 and CDR2 sequences are LNHDA and SQIVND (reference sequence). After removal of 9 bases from V and 5 bases from J, the junction contained 16 bases not matched to a gene. CDR3 length: 16 residues. This chain's CDR3 is CASVGGGRQPNNEQFF. The CDR3, as DNA: TGTGCCAGCGTCGGGGGAGGGCGACAACCAAACAATGAGCAGTTCTTC. Full variable domain (remainder filled in from reference TRBV19 and TRBJ2-1): DGGITQSPKYLFRKEGQNVTLSCEQNLNHDAMYWYRQDPGQGLRLIYYSQIVNDFQKGDIAEGYSVSREKKESFPLTVTSAQKNPTAFYLCASVGGGRQPNNEQFFGPGTRLTVL.

The chain links TRBV3-1 (or the pseudogene TRBV3-2) to TRBJ1-5, with D unclear. V lost 4 bases and J 7 bases, leaving 20 bases between the germline ends. CDR1 LGHDT and CDR2 YNNKEL come from the germline V gene (reference sequence). There are 16 residues in the CDR3. The DNA of the CDR3 is TGTGCCAGCAGCCCCAGTATGAGACCTAATCCCCAGCCCCAGCATTTT. This sequence encodes CASSPSMRPNPQPQHF.